This T cell receptor (beta chain) was sequenced for a study of CXCR3-negative and CXCR3-positive naive CD8 T cells. The wider study: Cumulative TRB read yield was roughly 140 million, averaging about 1.5 +/- 0.3 million per library. Findings and limits, study-wide: The study found more hydrophobic TRB CDR3s in CXCR3-positive naive cells than in CXCR3-negative naive cells. CXCR3 expression partially decreased after cryopreservation; most assays used fresh PBMCs.

This CDR3 has 16 amino acids. Per the germline V gene, CDR1 is MGHDK and CDR2 is SYGVNS. UMI-labeled 5' RACE yielded the TRB cDNA libraries. Using the 5' RACE reads, TCRdb records one entry per CDR3 protein without DNA. The sample has under 50,000 distinct CDR3 sequences. As to this clonotype: Its antigen is not known.

A CD45RO-CCR7+CD27+CD95- profile was what naive CD8+ T cells displayed. The genes are TRBV25-1 and TRBJ2-1; TCRdb reports TRBD2, a call that lacks DNA to check it against. This clonotype was obtained from a human donor in good health. Some clones in this sample may be carry-over from other donors' samples. Material: naive CXCR3- CD8+ T cells from blood. The subset was: CD45RO-CCR7+CD27+CD95- naive CD8+ T cells lacking CXCR3 (TNR3-). CDR3 amino acids: CASSEARGELSNEQFF.